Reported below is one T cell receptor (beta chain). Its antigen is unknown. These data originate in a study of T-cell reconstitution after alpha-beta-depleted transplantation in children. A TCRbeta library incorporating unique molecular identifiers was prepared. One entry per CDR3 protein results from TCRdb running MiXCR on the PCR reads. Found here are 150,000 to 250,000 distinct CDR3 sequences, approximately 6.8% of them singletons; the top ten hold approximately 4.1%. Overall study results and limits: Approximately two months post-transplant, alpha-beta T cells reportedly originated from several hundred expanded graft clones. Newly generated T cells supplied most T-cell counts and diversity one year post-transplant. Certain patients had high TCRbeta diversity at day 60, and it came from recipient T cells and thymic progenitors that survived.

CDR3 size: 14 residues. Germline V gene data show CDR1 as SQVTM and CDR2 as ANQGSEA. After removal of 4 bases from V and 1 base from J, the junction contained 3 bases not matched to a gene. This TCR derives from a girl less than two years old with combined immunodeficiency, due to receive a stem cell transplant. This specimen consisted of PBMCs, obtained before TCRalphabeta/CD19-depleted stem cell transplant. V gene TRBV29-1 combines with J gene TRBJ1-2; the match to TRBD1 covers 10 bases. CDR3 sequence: CSVVGQGVNYGYTF. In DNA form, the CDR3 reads TGCAGCGTTGTAGGACAGGGGGTTAACTATGGCTACACCTTC.